This TCR beta chain was profiled in a study of Ad26.COV2.S vaccination and SARS-CoV-2 variants. As for treatment: some 20 received Ad26.COV2.S at low or high dose, single or two shots; roughly five received placebo; per-sample allocation not given. Material that was analyzed had been drawn on day 63 after the first vaccine or placebo injection. Boston provided a donor who was an adult aged 18-55 years. Study-wide results and limits: Using TCR breadth and depth analyses may have led to underestimated total T cell responses. Vaccinated and placebo-treated recipients had similar non-spike TCR breadth. Spike-specific TCR breadth in vaccine recipients exceeded that seen in placebo recipients.

The germline V gene has CDR1 MGHRA and CDR2 YSYEKL. The germline V and J ends were trimmed by 0 bases and 4 bases, with 12 bases remaining between them. The CDR3 is 15 residues long. In regard to this clone: Its antigen is still unknown.

TCRdb's table, derived via immunoSEQ multiplex PCR, lists solely in-frame clones and lacks some. The sample records about 350,000 clones, around 89% being singletons. The sequence derives from a person aged 18-65 years who received the Ad26.COV2.S COVID-19 vaccine or a placebo. Source: peripheral blood, taken in a trial of Ad26.COV2.S vaccine versus placebo. V is TRBV4-1 and J is TRBJ1-1, with D possibly being TRBD1 (6 bases). CDR3 nucleotides: TGCGCCAGCAGCCAAGATGGGGGCGGTTCCACTGAAGCTTTCTTT. Amino acids: CASSQDGGGSTEAFF.